This T cell receptor (beta chain) is from a study of T cell repertoires in ileal Crohn's disease (dated by TCRdb to about 2019). In the study overall: At the time of surgery, roughly 40% of patients were active smokers, and the median duration of disease was seven to eight years. All patients had surgery for a complication: stricturing disease in around 60% and penetrating disease in roughly 40%. Roughly half of the patients were given postoperative therapy, with around eleven receiving thiopurines and 15 to 20 receiving anti-TNF agents. MI samples consisted of biopsies taken from the proximal margin of the surgical specimen. About 500 nanograms of biopsy DNA per sample were submitted for commercial TCRB immunosequencing. TCR repertoire analysis was done in fewer than 75 Crohn's disease patients from a prospective multicentre cohort. The study was conducted in parallel with a multicentre cohort built to find predictors of early endoscopic recurrence after ileocolonic resection. A Rutgeerts score above i0 was used to define endoscopic postoperative recurrence. A total of roughly 150 mucosal samples from around 60 patients were sequenced, collected from several sites on the surgical specimen as well as at postoperative endoscopy.

The time point label on this specimen signifies: proximal margin of the surgical specimen (macroscopically non-inflamed). To be eligible, patients had to be adults with ileal or ileocolonic Crohn's disease and an indication for ileocolonic resection. Whole ileal mucosal biopsies were stored frozen at -80°C before DNA extraction. Genomic DNA was extracted from frozen whole biopsies using a TRizol-based method and was quantified with a NanoDrop 2000 spectrophotometer. In the germline V gene, CDR1 corresponds to SGHNT and CDR2 to YENEEA. The CDR3 covers 14 residues, taking in both the cysteine and the phenylalanine. Only the CDR3 DNA is retained, 42 bases long and in frame from the first base. V loses 4 bases, J loses 2 bases, and the germline ends lie 12 bases apart. The library relied on the immunoSEQ multiplex PCR assay. Adaptive Biotechnology amplified CDR3 regions from genomic DNA with a two-step multiplex PCR that controlled for amplification bias. In the first PCR, primers covered every V and J gene segment, and in the second PCR, barcodes and Illumina adapters were added. An Illumina instrument was used to sequence the CDR3 libraries. Per the original workflow: Vendor-provided pipelines were combined with custom analysis of raw data in R/Bioconductor under R version 3.3.0. Clonality, which ranges from 0 to 1, was calculated as the inverse of the normalised Shannon entropy across all productive clones. The repertoire share taken up by the top 100 clones defined high-frequency clones, and only clones that passed a 95% confidence test were kept. Repertoire diversity was measured with the Simpson index, and overlap between samples was measured with the Morisita-Horn index. TCRdb obtained this table from immuneACCESS and retained in-frame rearrangements with V and J assigned. These tables miss some clones; where compared with another copy, unresolved V genes account for less than half of the shortfall, and the remainder is unexplained. For V, J and clone size, that table is used; D and trimming come from the DNA. The sample table shows under 7,500 clones, and around 84% are seen once. The ten largest clones represent about 6% of the sample.

The full study reports these points: More high-frequency clones were carried by sorted CD8 T cells than by CD4 T cells, suggesting that mucosal expansions were mainly CD8. Only a subgroup of patients, of unstated size, had mucosal CD4 and CD8 T cells sorted and sequenced. Compared with non-smokers, patients who were active smokers at surgery showed a significantly higher proportion of clonal expansions (roughly 24% vs 19%, p=0.02). Higher high-frequency clone percentages at surgery were associated with endoscopic recurrence; all patients with clonality above 26.8% (18/57) had recurrence.

Worth noting for this clone: Its recognized antigen is unknown. No much larger clone exists at a distance of one base, and base qualities are not known.

Specimen: ileal tissue. This receptor was identified in an adult with Crohn's disease. The chain is assembled from TRBV11-3 and TRBJ2-7; TRBD2 might be the D gene, on 5 matching bases. The CDR3 region has the sequence CASSSVLGAYEQYF. The sequence in DNA is TGTGCCAGCAGCTCCGTGTTGGGAGCCTACGAGCAGTACTTC.